This T cell receptor beta chain was profiled in a study of T cell repertoires in cytomegalovirus infection. Across the study: Public TCR beta signatures indicated both CMV infection and matching HLA type.

There are many counts of this clonotype. The antigen is undetermined. TCRdb recomputed calls from the reads with MiXCR, one row per CDR3 protein. The data show some 150,000 distinct CDR3 sequences, about 6.5% seen once. Trimming took 6 bases from V and 6 from J; bases not matched to a gene: 6. There are 15 residues in the CDR3. The germline CDR1 and CDR2 sequences are MNHNS and SASEGT. The study, taken as a whole, reports: HLA-C-restricted TCR beta clonotypes specific for CMV led the ex vivo response.

This receptor was obtained from a human donor in good health (CMV status not recorded). Some clones in this sample may be carry-over from other donors' samples. Source material: PBMCs. The J gene is TRBJ2-5, the V gene TRBV6-1, with 14 bases that match TRBD2. The CDR3 here is CASSPGTSGGQTQYF. The CDR3 DNA is TGTGCCAGCAGCCCCGGGACTAGCGGGGGTCAGACCCAGTACTTC.